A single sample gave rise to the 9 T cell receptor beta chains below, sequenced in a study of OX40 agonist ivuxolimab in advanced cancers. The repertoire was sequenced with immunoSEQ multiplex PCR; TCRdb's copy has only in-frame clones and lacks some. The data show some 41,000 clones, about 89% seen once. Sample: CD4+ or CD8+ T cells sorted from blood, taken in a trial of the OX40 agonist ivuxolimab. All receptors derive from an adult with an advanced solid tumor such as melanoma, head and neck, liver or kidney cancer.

CDR3 amino acids: CASSLMQGVIAEAFF. The CDR3 region has the DNA TGTGCCAGCAGCTTAATGCAGGGGGTAATAGCTGAAGCTTTCTTT. The chain employs TRBV7-8 and TRBJ1-1; 7 bases map to TRBD1. J lost 6 bases, V lost 2 bases, and 9 bases had no gene match. Germline-derived CDR1 and CDR2 are SGHVS and FQNEAQ. The CDR3 contains 15 residues.

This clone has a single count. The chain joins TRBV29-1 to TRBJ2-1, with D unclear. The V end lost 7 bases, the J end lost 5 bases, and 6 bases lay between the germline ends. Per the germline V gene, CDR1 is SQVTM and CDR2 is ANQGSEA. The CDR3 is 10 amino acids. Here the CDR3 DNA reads TGCAGCGCCGCGAACAATGAGCAGTTCTTC. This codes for CSAANNEQFF.

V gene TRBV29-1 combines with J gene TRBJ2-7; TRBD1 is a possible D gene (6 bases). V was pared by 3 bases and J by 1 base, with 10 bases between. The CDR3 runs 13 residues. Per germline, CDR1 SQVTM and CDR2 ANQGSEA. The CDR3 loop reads CSVDSDRSYEQYF. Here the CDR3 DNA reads TGCAGCGTTGACTCTGACAGGTCCTACGAGCAGTACTTC.

The CDR3 region has the DNA TGTGCCAGTAGTGCGGCCTGGACAAGCAATCAGCCCCAGCATTTT. As protein: CASSAAWTSNQPQHF. This rearrangement joins TRBV19 to TRBJ1-5, with D tentatively TRBD1 (5 bases). The CDR3 is made up of 15 amino acids. V was pared by 5 bases and J by 1 base, with 12 bases between. The germline V gene encodes CDR1 LNHDA and CDR2 SQIVND (reference sequence). Using reference TRBV19 and TRBJ1-5 for the parts outside the CDR3, the full variable domain is DGGITQSPKYLFRKEGQNVTLSCEQNLNHDAMYWYRQDPGQGLRLIYYSQIVNDFQKGDIAEGYSVSREKKESFPLTVTSAQKNPTAFYLCASSAAWTSNQPQHFGDGTRLSIL.

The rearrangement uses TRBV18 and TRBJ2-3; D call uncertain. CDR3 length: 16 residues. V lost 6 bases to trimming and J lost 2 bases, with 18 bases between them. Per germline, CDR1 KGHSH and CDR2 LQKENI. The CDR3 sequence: CASSSRSLDLTDTQYF. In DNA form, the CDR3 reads TGTGCCAGCTCTTCCAGGAGCCTAGACCTCACAGATACGCAGTATTTT.

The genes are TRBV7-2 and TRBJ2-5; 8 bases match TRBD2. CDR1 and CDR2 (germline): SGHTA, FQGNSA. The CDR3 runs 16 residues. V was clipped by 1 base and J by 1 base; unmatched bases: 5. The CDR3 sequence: CASSLGASGFQETQYF. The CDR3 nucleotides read TGTGCCAGCAGCTTAGGGGCTAGCGGGTTCCAAGAGACCCAGTACTTC.

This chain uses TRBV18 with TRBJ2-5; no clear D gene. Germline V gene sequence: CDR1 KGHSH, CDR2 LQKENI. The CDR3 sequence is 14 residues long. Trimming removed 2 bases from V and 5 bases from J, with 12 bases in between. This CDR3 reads CASSPMEQTETQYF. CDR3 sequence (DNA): TGTGCCAGCTCACCAATGGAGCAAACGGAGACCCAGTACTTC.

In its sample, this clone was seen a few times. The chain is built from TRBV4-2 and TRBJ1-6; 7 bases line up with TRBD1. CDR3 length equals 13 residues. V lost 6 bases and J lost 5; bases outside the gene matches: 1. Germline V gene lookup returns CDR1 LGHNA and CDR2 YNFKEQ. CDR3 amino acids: CASRGQNNSPLHF. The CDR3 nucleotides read TGTGCCAGCAGGGGACAGAATAATTCACCCCTCCACTTT.

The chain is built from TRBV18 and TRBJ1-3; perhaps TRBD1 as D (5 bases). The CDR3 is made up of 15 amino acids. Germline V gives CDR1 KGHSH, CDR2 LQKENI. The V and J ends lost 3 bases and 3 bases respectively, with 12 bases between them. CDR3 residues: CASSPGDFGGNTIYF. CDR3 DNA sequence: TGTGCCAGCTCACCGGGGGACTTCGGTGGAAACACCATATATTTT.